This TCR beta chain was retrieved from a study of identical twins. TCRdb re-derived calls from the 5' RACE reads in MiXCR, one entry per CDR3 protein. The sample lists 210,000 or so distinct CDR3 sequences, roughly 15% seen once, with 35% to 50% in the top ten. The CDR3 length is 18 residues. Trimming at V came to 4 bases and at J to 2 bases, leaving 12 bases not matched to a gene. The same data also contributed to another study, on T cells expressing NK-cell markers.

The origin of this receptor is a woman between 18 and 30 years old in good health. The chain is built from TRBV12-3 or TRBV12-4 and TRBJ2-1; 9 positions match TRBD2. Material for sequencing was CD8+ T cells sorted from blood. The CDR3 DNA reads as TGTGCCAGCAGTTCCGGACTAGCGCCCAGCTTACCCTACAATGAGCAGTTCTTC. It is translated as CASSSGLAPSLPYNEQFF.